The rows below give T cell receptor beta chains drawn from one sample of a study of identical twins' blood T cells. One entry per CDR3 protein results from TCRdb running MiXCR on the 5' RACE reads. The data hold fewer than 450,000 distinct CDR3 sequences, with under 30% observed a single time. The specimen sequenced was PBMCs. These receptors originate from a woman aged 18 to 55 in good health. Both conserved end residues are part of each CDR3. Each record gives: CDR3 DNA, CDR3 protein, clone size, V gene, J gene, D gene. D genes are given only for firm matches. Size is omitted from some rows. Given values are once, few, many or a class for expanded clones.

cdr3_nt: TGTGCCAACACCCATTGGGGGGGCAGCTCCTACAATGAGCAGTTCTTC; cdr3_aa: CANTHWGGSSYNEQFF; clone_size: .; v_call: TRBV7-2; j_call: TRBJ2-1; d_call: .
cdr3_nt: TGTGCCAGCAGCCCTAGAGATGCTAGCAGCCAAGAGACCCAGTACTTC; cdr3_aa: CASSPRDASSQETQYF; clone_size: few; v_call: TRBV7-9; j_call: TRBJ2-5; d_call: .
cdr3_nt: TGTGCCAGCTCACTATGGGGATACAGGGTATCAAGTGGAGAAGAGACTAATGAAAAACTGTTTTTT; cdr3_aa: CASSLWGYRVSSGEETNEKLFF; clone_size: .; v_call: TRBV6-2/TRBV6-3; j_call: TRBJ1-4; d_call: .
cdr3_nt: TGTGCCACCAGCAGAGAACGCTCCTACAATGAGCAGTTCTTC; cdr3_aa: CATSRERSYNEQFF; clone_size: few; v_call: TRBV15; j_call: TRBJ2-1; d_call: .
cdr3_nt: TGTGCCAGCACCCCTCCCCGGGCTCCCTACGAGCAGTACTTC; cdr3_aa: CASTPPRAPYEQYF; clone_size: .; v_call: TRBV2; j_call: TRBJ2-7; d_call: .
cdr3_nt: TGCGCCAGCAGCCAAGATGGGGGCGGGAGTCGTGAGCAGTTCTTC; cdr3_aa: CASSQDGGGSREQFF; clone_size: few; v_call: TRBV4-3; j_call: TRBJ2-1; d_call: .
cdr3_nt: TGTGCCATCAGTCAGGGGGACTATGGCTACACCTTC; cdr3_aa: CAISQGDYGYTF; clone_size: many; v_call: TRBV10-3; j_call: TRBJ1-2; d_call: TRBD1
cdr3_nt: TGCAGTGCCGGCGACTCCGGTAGGACTGAAGCTTTCTTT; cdr3_aa: CSAGDSGRTEAFF; clone_size: .; v_call: TRBV20-1; j_call: TRBJ1-1; d_call: .
cdr3_nt: TGTGCCAGCAGAGCCGATGAGCAGTTCTTC; cdr3_aa: CASRADEQFF; clone_size: few; v_call: TRBV7-9; j_call: TRBJ2-1; d_call: .
cdr3_nt: TGTGCCAGCAGCCAAGGGGGCAGGCCCTATGGCTACACCTTC; cdr3_aa: CASSQGGRPYGYTF; clone_size: many; v_call: TRBV3-1; j_call: TRBJ1-2; d_call: .
cdr3_nt: TGTGCCAGTTCCCCAGAGGGGAAGACCCAGTACTTC; cdr3_aa: CASSPEGKTQYF; clone_size: .; v_call: TRBV2; j_call: TRBJ2-5; d_call: .
cdr3_nt: TGTGCCAGCAGGGGTCCCGTTCATGGAGTAGATACGCAGTATTTT; cdr3_aa: CASRGPVHGVDTQYF; clone_size: few; v_call: TRBV6-5; j_call: TRBJ2-3; d_call: .
cdr3_nt: TGTGCCACGGGACAGGCCAATCAGCCCCAGCATTTT; cdr3_aa: CATGQANQPQHF; clone_size: .; v_call: TRBV15; j_call: TRBJ1-5; d_call: TRBD1
cdr3_nt: TGTGCCAGCAGGAGGGAAGCAACTAATGAAAAACTGTTTTTT; cdr3_aa: CASRREATNEKLFF; clone_size: few; v_call: TRBV2; j_call: TRBJ1-4; d_call: .
cdr3_nt: TGCAGCGTTTCCAGGGGCCCGCCGGAAGATACGCAGTATTTT; cdr3_aa: CSVSRGPPEDTQYF; clone_size: many; v_call: TRBV29-1; j_call: TRBJ2-3; d_call: .
cdr3_nt: TGTGCCAGCAGCAGATCCCCGGACGGGAGTACTGAAGCTTTCTTT; cdr3_aa: CASSRSPDGSTEAFF; clone_size: .; v_call: TRBV27; j_call: TRBJ1-1; d_call: .
cdr3_nt: TGCAGTGCTAGAGCCCCTAACTCTGGGGCCAACGTCCTGACTTTC; cdr3_aa: CSARAPNSGANVLTF; clone_size: many; v_call: TRBV20-1; j_call: TRBJ2-6; d_call: .
cdr3_nt: TGTGCCAGCAGTGATCTGGCGGGGGGGAATAACATTCAGTACTTC; cdr3_aa: CASSDLAGGNNIQYF; clone_size: few; v_call: TRBV6-5; j_call: TRBJ2-4; d_call: TRBD2
cdr3_nt: TGCAGCGTTGTGGCCCGCGGGAGGAACACTGAAGCTTTCTTT; cdr3_aa: CSVVARGRNTEAFF; clone_size: .; v_call: TRBV29-1; j_call: TRBJ1-1; d_call: .
cdr3_nt: TGTGCCAGCAGTGTCCAGGGCGGTCTGAATCAGCCCCAGCATTTT; cdr3_aa: CASSVQGGLNQPQHF; clone_size: many; v_call: TRBV2; j_call: TRBJ1-5; d_call: .
cdr3_nt: TGTGCCAGCAGCCAAGATAGTAGTCCAACTCACTTC; cdr3_aa: CASSQDSSPTHF; clone_size: .; v_call: TRBV4-2; j_call: TRBJ2-7; d_call: .
cdr3_nt: TGCAGTGCAGTTATCCGGGACAGGGGGTTTGCTGAAGCTTTCTTT; cdr3_aa: CSAVIRDRGFAEAFF; clone_size: few; v_call: TRBV20-1; j_call: TRBJ1-1; d_call: TRBD1
cdr3_nt: TGCAGTGCTAGCTTAGACAGGGGGGTGAGATATGGCTACACCTTC; cdr3_aa: CSASLDRGVRYGYTF; clone_size: .; v_call: TRBV20-1; j_call: TRBJ1-2; d_call: TRBD1
cdr3_nt: TGCAGCGCCAATGAAGGGCGGATGAACACTGAAGCTTTCTTT; cdr3_aa: CSANEGRMNTEAFF; clone_size: many; v_call: TRBV29-1; j_call: TRBJ1-1; d_call: .
cdr3_nt: TGTGCCAGCAGTTCCGGACTTGAGAACACCGGGGAGCTGTTTTTT; cdr3_aa: CASSSGLENTGELFF; clone_size: .; v_call: TRBV27; j_call: TRBJ2-2; d_call: .
cdr3_nt: TGTGCCAGCTCCTCGGACAGCCAAAACATTCAGTACTTC; cdr3_aa: CASSSDSQNIQYF; clone_size: .; v_call: TRBV18; j_call: TRBJ2-4; d_call: .
cdr3_nt: TGCAGTGCCCTAGAACAGGGGAAGAGCAACACTGAAGCTTTCTTT; cdr3_aa: CSALEQGKSNTEAFF; clone_size: .; v_call: TRBV20-1; j_call: TRBJ1-1; d_call: TRBD1
cdr3_nt: TGTGCCAGCAGACAGGGACGGAGCCCAAAGGATTCACCCCTCCACTTT; cdr3_aa: CASRQGRSPKDSPLHF; clone_size: few; v_call: TRBV2; j_call: TRBJ1-6; d_call: .
cdr3_nt: TGTGCCAGCACCAACTCGGTTGAGGGAAAGACTGAAGCTTTCTTT; cdr3_aa: CASTNSVEGKTEAFF; clone_size: .; v_call: TRBV7-8; j_call: TRBJ1-1; d_call: .
cdr3_nt: TGCAGTGCTCGTAGGGGGATGAACACTGAAGCTTTCTTT; cdr3_aa: CSARRGMNTEAFF; clone_size: .; v_call: TRBV20-1; j_call: TRBJ1-1; d_call: .
cdr3_nt: TGTGCCAGCAGTTTCCGGGACAGGTATTCCTACGAGCAGTACTTC; cdr3_aa: CASSFRDRYSYEQYF; clone_size: few; v_call: TRBV6-2/TRBV6-3; j_call: TRBJ2-7; d_call: TRBD1
cdr3_nt: TGTGCCAGCAGTCCACCCAGATCCAGCTCCTATAATTCACCCCTCCACTTT; cdr3_aa: CASSPPRSSSYNSPLHF; clone_size: .; v_call: TRBV27; j_call: TRBJ1-6; d_call: .
cdr3_nt: TGTGCCAGCAGCTCATCTTATGGACTCTTCATAGATGAGCAGTTCTTC; cdr3_aa: CASSSSYGLFIDEQFF; clone_size: few; v_call: TRBV7-9; j_call: TRBJ2-1; d_call: .
cdr3_nt: TGCGCCAGCAGCCCCAGGTTCGATCAGCCCCAGCATTTT; cdr3_aa: CASSPRFDQPQHF; clone_size: .; v_call: TRBV4-3; j_call: TRBJ1-5; d_call: .
cdr3_nt: TGTGCCAGCAGCTTAGCACCCCGACAGTTCTTC; cdr3_aa: CASSLAPRQFF; clone_size: many; v_call: TRBV7-4; j_call: TRBJ2-1; d_call: .
cdr3_nt: TGTGCCAGCAGTTTGGGGTACTTGACTGAAGCTTTCTTT; cdr3_aa: CASSLGYLTEAFF; clone_size: many; v_call: TRBV12-3/TRBV12-4; j_call: TRBJ1-1; d_call: .
cdr3_nt: TGTGCCTGGAGTTCAGGGAGTTTTAGAACTGAAGCTTTCTTT; cdr3_aa: CAWSSGSFRTEAFF; clone_size: many; v_call: TRBV30; j_call: TRBJ1-1; d_call: .
cdr3_nt: TGTGCCAGCAGTATCGACAGGGGGGGAGACACCATATATTTT; cdr3_aa: CASSIDRGGDTIYF; clone_size: .; v_call: TRBV2; j_call: TRBJ1-3; d_call: TRBD1
cdr3_nt: TGTGCCAGCAGTTTTATGGATGGCGAAAAACTGTTTTTT; cdr3_aa: CASSFMDGEKLFF; clone_size: many; v_call: TRBV12-3/TRBV12-4; j_call: TRBJ1-4; d_call: .
cdr3_nt: TGTGCCAGTAGTCTCCACGGGACAGGGCTGAACACTGAAGCTTTCTTT; cdr3_aa: CASSLHGTGLNTEAFF; clone_size: .; v_call: TRBV19; j_call: TRBJ1-1; d_call: TRBD1
cdr3_nt: TGTGCCAGCAGCCATTGGGACAGGAACACTGAAGCTTTCTTT; cdr3_aa: CASSHWDRNTEAFF; clone_size: many; v_call: TRBV3-1; j_call: TRBJ1-1; d_call: TRBD1
cdr3_nt: TGTGCCAGCGTACAGGGGAATGGGCACGAGCAGTACTTC; cdr3_aa: CASVQGNGHEQYF; clone_size: .; v_call: TRBV28; j_call: TRBJ2-7; d_call: TRBD1
cdr3_nt: TGTGCCAGCAGCGTAGCGGGGGGGATGGTCAATGAGCAGTTCTTC; cdr3_aa: CASSVAGGMVNEQFF; clone_size: few; v_call: TRBV9; j_call: TRBJ2-1; d_call: TRBD2
cdr3_nt: TGTGCCAGCAGCCTGACGGTCCTAGACTATGGCTACACCTTC; cdr3_aa: CASSLTVLDYGYTF; clone_size: few; v_call: TRBV2; j_call: TRBJ1-2; d_call: .
cdr3_nt: TGTGCCAGTAGTTTACGATGGACTAGCGGGAGTTCTGGGCTTGAGCAGTTCTTC; cdr3_aa: CASSLRWTSGSSGLEQFF; clone_size: .; v_call: TRBV19; j_call: TRBJ2-1; d_call: TRBD2
cdr3_nt: TGTGCCAGCATAAAGACAGGGGAAAACACTGAAGCTTTCTTT; cdr3_aa: CASIKTGENTEAFF; clone_size: few; v_call: TRBV12-3/TRBV12-4; j_call: TRBJ1-1; d_call: TRBD1
cdr3_nt: TGCAGCGTTGAGATCGGCCAGGGGACCTATCAGCCCCAGCATTTT; cdr3_aa: CSVEIGQGTYQPQHF; clone_size: .; v_call: TRBV29-1; j_call: TRBJ1-5; d_call: .
cdr3_nt: TGCAGTGCTGGAGGGGGCCTGAACACTGAAGCTTTCTTT; cdr3_aa: CSAGGGLNTEAFF; clone_size: .; v_call: TRBV20-1; j_call: TRBJ1-1; d_call: TRBD1
cdr3_nt: TGCAGCGTTGTGGCACCGCCCGGCACAGATACGCAGTATTTT; cdr3_aa: CSVVAPPGTDTQYF; clone_size: many; v_call: TRBV29-1; j_call: TRBJ2-3; d_call: .
cdr3_nt: TGTGCCAGCAGCTTGTTTCGGGATTACTACAATGAGCAGTTCTTC; cdr3_aa: CASSLFRDYYNEQFF; clone_size: many; v_call: TRBV5-6; j_call: TRBJ2-1; d_call: .
cdr3_nt: TGTGCCACCAGCCCGAGAGAGAACACCGGGGAGCTGTTTTTT; cdr3_aa: CATSPRENTGELFF; clone_size: .; v_call: TRBV24-1; j_call: TRBJ2-2; d_call: .
cdr3_nt: TGTACCAGCAGCTCAGAGTTTTCACCCCTCCACTTT; cdr3_aa: CTSSSEFSPLHF; clone_size: once; v_call: TRBV7-2; j_call: TRBJ1-6; d_call: .